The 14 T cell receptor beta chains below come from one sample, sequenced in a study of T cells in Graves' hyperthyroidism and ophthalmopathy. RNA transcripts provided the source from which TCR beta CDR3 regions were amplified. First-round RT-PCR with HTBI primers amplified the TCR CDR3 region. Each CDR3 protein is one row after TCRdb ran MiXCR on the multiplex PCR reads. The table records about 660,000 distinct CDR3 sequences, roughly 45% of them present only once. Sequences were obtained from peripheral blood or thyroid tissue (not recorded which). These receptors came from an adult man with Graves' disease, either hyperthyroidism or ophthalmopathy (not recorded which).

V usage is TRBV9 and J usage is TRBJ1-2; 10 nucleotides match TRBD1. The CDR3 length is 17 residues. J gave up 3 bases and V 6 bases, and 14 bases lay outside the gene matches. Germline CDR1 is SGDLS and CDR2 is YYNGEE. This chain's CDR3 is CASTLTGTGALYYGYTF. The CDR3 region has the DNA TGTGCCAGCACTCTGACCGGGACAGGGGCGCTCTACTATGGCTACACCTTC.

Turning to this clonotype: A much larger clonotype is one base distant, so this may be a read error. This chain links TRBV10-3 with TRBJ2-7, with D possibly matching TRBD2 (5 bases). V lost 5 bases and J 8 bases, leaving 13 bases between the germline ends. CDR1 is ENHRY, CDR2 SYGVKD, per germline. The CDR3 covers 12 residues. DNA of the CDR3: TGTGCCATCAGTTACGCGGAGGAGAAGCAGTACTTC. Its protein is CAISYAEEKQYF.

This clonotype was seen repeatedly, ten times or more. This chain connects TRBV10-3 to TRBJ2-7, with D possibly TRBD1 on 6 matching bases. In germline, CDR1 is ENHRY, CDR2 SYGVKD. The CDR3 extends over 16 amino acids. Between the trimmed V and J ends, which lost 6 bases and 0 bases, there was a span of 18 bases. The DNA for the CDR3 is TGTGCCATCAGCGAGGGGCAACAGGGTGTCTCCTACGAGCAGTACTTC. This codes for CAISEGQQGVSYEQYF.

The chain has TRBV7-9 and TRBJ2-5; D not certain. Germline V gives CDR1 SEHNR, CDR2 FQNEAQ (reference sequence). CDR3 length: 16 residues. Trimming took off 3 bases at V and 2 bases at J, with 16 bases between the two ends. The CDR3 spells CASSLVAERFQETQYF. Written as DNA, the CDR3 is TGTGCCAGCAGCTTGGTGGCAGAGAGATTTCAAGAGACCCAGTACTTC.

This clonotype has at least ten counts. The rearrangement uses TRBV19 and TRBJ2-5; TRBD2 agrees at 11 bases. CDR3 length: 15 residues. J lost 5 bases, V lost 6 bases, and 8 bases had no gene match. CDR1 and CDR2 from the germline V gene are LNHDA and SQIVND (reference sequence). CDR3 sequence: CASRGVTSGSETQYF. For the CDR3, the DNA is TGTGCCAGTAGGGGGGTTACTAGCGGGAGCGAGACCCAGTACTTC.

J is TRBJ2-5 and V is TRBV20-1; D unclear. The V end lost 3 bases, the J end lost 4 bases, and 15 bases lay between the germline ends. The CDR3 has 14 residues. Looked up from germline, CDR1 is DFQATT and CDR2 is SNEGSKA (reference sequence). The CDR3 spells CSASGGVGGETQYF. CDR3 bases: TGCAGTGCTAGCGGTGGGGTGGGCGGAGAGACCCAGTACTTC.

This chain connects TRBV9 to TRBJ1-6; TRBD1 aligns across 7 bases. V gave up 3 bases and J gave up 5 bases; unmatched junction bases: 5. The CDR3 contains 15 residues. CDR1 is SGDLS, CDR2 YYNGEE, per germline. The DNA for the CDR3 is TGTGCCAGCAGCGCCACAGGGGTAGATAATTCACCCCTCCACTTT. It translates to CASSATGVDNSPLHF.

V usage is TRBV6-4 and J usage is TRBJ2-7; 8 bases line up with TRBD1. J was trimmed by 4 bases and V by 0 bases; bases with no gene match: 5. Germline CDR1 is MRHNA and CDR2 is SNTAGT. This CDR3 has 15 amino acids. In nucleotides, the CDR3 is TGTGCCAGCAGTGACTCTGGACAGGGACCTTACGAGCAGTACTTC. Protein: CASSDSGQGPYEQYF.

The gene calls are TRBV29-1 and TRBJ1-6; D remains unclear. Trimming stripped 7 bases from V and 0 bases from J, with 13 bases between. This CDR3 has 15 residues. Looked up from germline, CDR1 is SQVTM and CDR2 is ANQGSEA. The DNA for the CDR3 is TGCAGCGCTTCAGTTACGAGCTCCTATAATTCACCCCTCCACTTT. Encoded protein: CSASVTSSYNSPLHF.

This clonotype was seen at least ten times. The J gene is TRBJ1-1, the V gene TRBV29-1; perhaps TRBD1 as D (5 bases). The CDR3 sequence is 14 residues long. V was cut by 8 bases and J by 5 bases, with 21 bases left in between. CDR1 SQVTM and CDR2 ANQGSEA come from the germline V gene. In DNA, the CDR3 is TGCAGCACGCTCCAGACAGCGGGGGGAACTGAAGCTTTCTTT. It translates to CSTLQTAGGTEAFF.

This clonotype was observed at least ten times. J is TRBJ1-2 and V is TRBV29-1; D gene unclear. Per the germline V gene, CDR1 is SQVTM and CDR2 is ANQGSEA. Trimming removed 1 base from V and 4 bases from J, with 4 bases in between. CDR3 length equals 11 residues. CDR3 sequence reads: CSVEARYGYTF. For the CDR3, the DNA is TGCAGCGTTGAAGCCCGCTATGGCTACACCTTC.

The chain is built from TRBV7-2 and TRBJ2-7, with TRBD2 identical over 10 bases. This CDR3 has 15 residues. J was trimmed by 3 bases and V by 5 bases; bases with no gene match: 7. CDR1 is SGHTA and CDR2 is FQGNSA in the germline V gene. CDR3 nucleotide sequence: TGTGCCAGCAGCCCCGGGACTAGCGTCAGCTACGAGCAGTACTTC. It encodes CASSPGTSVSYEQYF.

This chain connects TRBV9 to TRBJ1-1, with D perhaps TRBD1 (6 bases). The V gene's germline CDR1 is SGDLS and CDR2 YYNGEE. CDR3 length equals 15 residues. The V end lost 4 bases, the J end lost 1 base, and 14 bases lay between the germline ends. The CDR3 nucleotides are TGTGCCAGCAGCCCCCAACAGGGACCGAACACTGAAGCTTTCTTT. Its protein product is CASSPQQGPNTEAFF.

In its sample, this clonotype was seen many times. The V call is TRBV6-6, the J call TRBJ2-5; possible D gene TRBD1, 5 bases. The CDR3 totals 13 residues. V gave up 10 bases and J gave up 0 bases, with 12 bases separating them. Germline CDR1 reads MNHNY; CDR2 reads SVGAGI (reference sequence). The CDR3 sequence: CATRVSNQETQYF. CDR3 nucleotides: TGTGCCACCAGGGTGTCAAACCAAGAGACCCAGTACTTC.